This entry lists 4 T cell receptor beta chains sequenced from one sample in a study of T cell responses to AZD1222 COVID-19 vaccine. Libraries were prepared by immunoSEQ multiplex PCR; TCRdb keeps only in-frame clonotypes and omits some of them. Here the sample spans about 100,000 clones, about 90% being singletons. The material was peripheral blood, obtained on day 0 of AZD1222 vaccination. These receptors all come from an adult in good health.

In regard to this clone: Germline and junction disagree at one end, which may indicate a read error. V is TRBV5-5 and J is TRBJ2-3; D may be TRBD1 or TRBD2 (5 bases each). The CDR3 consists of 15 residues. Per germline, CDR1 SGHKS and CDR2 YYEKEE (reference sequence). CDR3 region: CASRLGVRGTDTQYF. CDR3 sequence (DNA): TGTGCCAGCAGATTGGGGGTCCGGGGCACAGATACGCAGTATTTT.

As DNA, the CDR3 is TGTGCCAGCAGTGAATCTATAGGGAAGGGCATGAACACTGAAGCTTTCTTT. This sequence encodes CASSESIGKGMNTEAFF. The chain couples TRBV25-1 to TRBJ1-1; the D is unclear. The V gene lost 1 base and the J gene lost 0 bases, with 15 bases spanning the gap. Germline lookup yields CDR1 MGHDK and CDR2 SYGVNS. This CDR3 is built from 17 residues.

A single count supports this clone. The chain couples TRBV29-1 to TRBJ2-2, with 10 bases aligning to TRBD2. The trim removed 4 bases at V and 6 bases at J, leaving 2 bases unmatched. The CDR3 has 13 amino acids. In germline, CDR1 is SQVTM, CDR2 ANQGSEA. CDR3 protein: CSVAGTSAGELFF. In nucleotides, the CDR3 is TGCAGCGTTGCCGGGACTAGCGCCGGGGAGCTGTTTTTT.

This clone was seen a handful of times. The genes are TRBV6-5 and TRBJ2-2, with TRBD1 matching over 10 bases. Germline CDR1 and CDR2: MNHEY and SVGAGI. The CDR3 is 14 residues long. Germline trimming cut 6 bases from V and 7 bases from J; bases unmatched to any gene: 5. The CDR3 region is CASRKTGGRGELFF. CDR3 DNA sequence: TGTGCCAGCAGAAAGACAGGGGGCCGCGGGGAGCTGTTTTTT.